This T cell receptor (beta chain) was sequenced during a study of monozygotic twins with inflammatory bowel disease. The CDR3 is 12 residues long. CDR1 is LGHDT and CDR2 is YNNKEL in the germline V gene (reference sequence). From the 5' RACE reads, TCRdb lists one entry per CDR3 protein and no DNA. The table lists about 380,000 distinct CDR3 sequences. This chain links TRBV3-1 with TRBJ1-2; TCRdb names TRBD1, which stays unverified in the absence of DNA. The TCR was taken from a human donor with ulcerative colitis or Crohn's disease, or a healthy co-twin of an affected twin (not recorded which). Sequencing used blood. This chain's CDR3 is CASSRQRDGYTF.